These T cell receptor beta chains were read from a single sample in a study of cytomegalovirus exposure and HLA in healthy donors. Here immunoSEQ multiplex PCR was the method, and the copy in TCRdb shows in-frame clones only, minus some. The data hold a few hundred thousand clones, with over 70% observed a single time. Sequencing was performed on PBMCs. These receptors all come from a girl between 2 and 10 years old in good health and CMV-seronegative. The CDR3 runs from the conserved cysteine through the conserved F or W. A D gene is named only where the DNA matches it firmly. The size field is filled for only some rows; it gives once, few, many or a size class.

clone_size | j_call | v_call | d_call | cdr3_length | cdr3_nt | cdr3_aa
- | TRBJ1-2 | TRBV6-5 | - | 14 | TGTGCCAGCAGTTACGGCAGGCCTAAGTATGGCTACACCTTC | CASSYGRPKYGYTF
- | TRBJ2-5 | TRBV14 | TRBD2 | 16 | TGTGCCAGCAGCCGACGGGACTACACGCTGAGGGAGACCCAGTACTTC | CASSRRDYTLRETQYF
- | TRBJ2-1 | TRBV2 | - | 12 | TGTGCCGGATATACAGGGTACAATGAGCAGTTCTTC | CAGYTGYNEQFF
few | TRBJ2-2 | TRBV18 | - | 16 | TGTGCCAGCTCACCCTCCCCTGCAGGGAACACCGGGGAGCTGTTTTTT | CASSPSPAGNTGELFF
- | TRBJ1-2 | TRBV5-6 | - | 17 | TGTGCCAGCAGACAACCGTGGAAGGGGCTTTGGGACTATGGCTACACCTTC | CASRQPWKGLWDYGYTF
- | TRBJ2-2 | TRBV6-1 | TRBD1 | 15 | TGTGCCAGCAGTGGGGGACAGGGGGAAACCGGGGAGCTGTTTTTT | CASSGGQGETGELFF
- | TRBJ1-5 | TRBV28 | TRBD1 | 16 | TGTGCCAGCAGTCGCGCGGACGGGACAGGGTATCAGCCCCAGCATTTT | CASSRADGTGYQPQHF
- | TRBJ1-1 | TRBV27 | - | 15 | TGTGCCAGCAGTTTATCGAGGACATTAAACACTGAAGCTTTCTTT | CASSLSRTLNTEAFF
- | TRBJ2-7 | TRBV11-1 | - | 14 | TGTGCCAGCAGCCCAGCCGGGACACACTACGAGCAGTACTTC | CASSPAGTHYEQYF
once | TRBJ2-2 | TRBV5-1 | TRBD2 | 14 | TGCGCCAGCAGTTCCACTAGCGCAAGCGGGGAGCTGTTTTTT | CASSSTSASGELFF
- | TRBJ2-1 | TRBV30 | TRBD2 | 15 | TGTGCCTGGAGTGTTACGGGCGGGAGGAGCAATGAGCAGTTCTTC | CAWSVTGGRSNEQFF
- | TRBJ2-1 | TRBV10-2 | TRBD2 | 16 | TGCGCCAGCAGTGAGTCTAGCGGGAGCCCCTACAATGAGCAGTTCTTC | CASSESSGSPYNEQFF
- | TRBJ1-5 | TRBV5-1 | - | 15 | TGCGCCAGCAGCTTGGCAGGGGCACAGAATCAGCCCCAGCATTTT | CASSLAGAQNQPQHF
few | TRBJ1-5 | TRBV10-1 | TRBD1 | 12 | TGCGCCAGCAGAGGAACAGGGGAGCCCCAGCATTTT | CASRGTGEPQHF
few | TRBJ1-4 | TRBV27 | - | 17 | TGTGCCAGCAGTCCCCGCTCCTACAGGGAGATGGGTGAAAAACTGTTTTTT | CASSPRSYREMGEKLFF
- | TRBJ2-3 | TRBV29-1 | TRBD2 | 18 | TGCAGCGTTGAACCGTGGACTAGCGGGAGAGCTAGCACAGATACGCAGTATTTT | CSVEPWTSGRASTDTQYF
- | TRBJ2-5 | TRBV25-1 | - | 13 | TGTGCCAGCAGTGAATATCGGTGGGAGACCCAGTACTTC | CASSEYRWETQYF
- | TRBJ2-7 | TRBV2 | TRBD2 | 15 | TGTGCCACCCTGAAGCGGGGGGGCCAATCCTACGAGCAGTACTTC | CATLKRGGQSYEQYF
- | TRBJ2-5 | TRBV5-6 | TRBD2 | 18 | TGTGCCAGCAGTCGGGGACTAGCGGGAGGCCCTGTTCAAGAGACCCAGTACTTC | CASSRGLAGGPVQETQYF
- | TRBJ2-7 | TRBV7-8 | - | 13 | TGTGCCAGCAGCTTGACGGCTTCGGGCGAGCAGTACTTC | CASSLTASGEQYF
once | TRBJ2-3 | TRBV29-1 | - | 13 | TGCAGCGGGGGGCGGACTGTCACAGATACGCAGTATTTT | CSGGRTVTDTQYF
once | TRBJ2-7 | TRBV30 | - | 17 | TGTGCCTGGAGTGCCGGGGTCTTCGGGGAAAAATCGGCCGAGCAGTACTTC | CAWSAGVFGEKSAEQYF
- | TRBJ1-5 | TRBV7-8 | - | 15 | TGTGCCAGCAGCCTAGCACCGACACGCTACCAGCCCCAGCATTTT | CASSLAPTRYQPQHF
- | TRBJ2-1 | TRBV27 | - | 15 | TGTGCCAGCACTACACGGGGAGCGGAATACAATGAGCAGTTCTTC | CASTTRGAEYNEQFF
- | TRBJ2-7 | TRBV28 | - | 14 | TGTGCCAGCAGTCCCCGTTCGGCGGTCCACGAGCAGTACTTC | CASSPRSAVHEQYF
once | TRBJ2-7 | TRBV4-1 | - | 14 | TGCGCCAGCAGCCAAGATCCTAGCTTCTACGAGCAGTACTTC | CASSQDPSFYEQYF
- | TRBJ1-2 | TRBV7-9 | TRBD1 | 15 | TGTGCCAGCAGGGACTATAGGGACAGGGTCTATGGCTACACCTTC | CASRDYRDRVYGYTF
- | TRBJ1-1 | TRBV6-5 | - | 14 | TGTGCCAGCAGTTACCGGAGGAGGAACACTGAAGCTTTCTTT | CASSYRRRNTEAFF
- | TRBJ2-3 | TRBV2 | TRBD2 | 17 | TGTGCCAGCAGTGATTGGTCGGGCAGCGGGGGACCCAATACGCAGTATTTT | CASSDWSGSGGPNTQYF
- | TRBJ2-1 | TRBV9 | TRBD2 | 14 | TGTGCCAGCAGCCTTCCGGGAGGGTACAATGAGCAGTTCTTC | CASSLPGGYNEQFF
- | TRBJ2-1 | TRBV6-5 | TRBD2 | 14 | TGTGCCAGCAGTTACGGGAGGGCCCGCAATGAGCAGTTCTTC | CASSYGRARNEQFF
- | TRBJ2-4 | TRBV28 | - | 13 | TGTGCCATCCAGGGACTAGCCAAAAACATTCAGTACTTC | CAIQGLAKNIQYF
- | TRBJ1-4 | TRBV7-9 | - | 17 | TGTGCCAGCAGCTTAGGGCGACACTCATCAACTAATGAAAAACTGTTTTTT | CASSLGRHSSTNEKLFF
- | TRBJ2-1 | TRBV5-8 | TRBD2 | 16 | TGTGCCAGCAGCTTGTCGGCGGGAGGGCTGAACAATGAGCAGTTCTTC | CASSLSAGGLNNEQFF
- | TRBJ2-1 | TRBV27 | - | 14 | TGTGCCAGCAGTCTCCCAGGGTTGTTGCATGAGCAGTTCTTC | CASSLPGLLHEQFF